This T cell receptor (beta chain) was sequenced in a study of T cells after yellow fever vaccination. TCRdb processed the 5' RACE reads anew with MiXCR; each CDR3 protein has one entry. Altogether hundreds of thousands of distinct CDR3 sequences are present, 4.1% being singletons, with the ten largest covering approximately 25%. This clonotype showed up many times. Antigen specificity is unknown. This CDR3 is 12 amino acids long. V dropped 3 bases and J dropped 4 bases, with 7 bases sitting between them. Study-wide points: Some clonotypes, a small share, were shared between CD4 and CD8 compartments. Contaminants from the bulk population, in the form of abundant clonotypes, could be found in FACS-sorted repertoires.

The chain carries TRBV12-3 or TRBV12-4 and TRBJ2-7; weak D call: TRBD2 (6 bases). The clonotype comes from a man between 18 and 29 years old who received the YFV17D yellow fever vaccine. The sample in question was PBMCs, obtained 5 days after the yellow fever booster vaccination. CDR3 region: CASSFGGYEQYV. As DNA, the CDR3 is TGTGCCAGCAGTTTCGGGGGTTACGAGCAGTACGTC.